This T cell receptor beta chain is drawn from a study of post-analysis software for immune sequencing data. Study background: The disease courses covered relapsing-remitting, secondary progressive and progressive-relapsing multiple sclerosis.

The CDR3 is 13 amino acids. V lost 5 bases to trimming and J lost 5 bases; unmatched junction nucleotides: 3. Findings of the study overall: In patients, TRBV5-6, TRBV5-1 and TRBV20-1 belonged to roughly five TRBV segments found more frequently than in controls.

The TCR beta cDNA libraries carried unique molecular identifiers. Each CDR3 protein is one row after TCRdb ran MiXCR on the PCR reads. This sample has 500,000 to 600,000 distinct CDR3 sequences, with roughly 45% found just once. Details on this clonotype: Antigen unknown.

The V and J genes are TRBV12-3 or TRBV12-4 and TRBJ2-1; 7 bases align to TRBD1. The clonotype was recovered from a girl aged 10-17 years with multiple sclerosis. The sequenced material came from blood. The CDR3 coding sequence is TGTGCCAGCAGTGTCAGGGGGAACAATGAGCAGTTCTTC. It translates to CASSVRGNNEQFF.